Shown below are 10 T cell receptor beta chains from a single sample sequenced in a study of blood T cell repertoires in COVID-19. The assay was immunoSEQ multiplex PCR, and TCRdb's table has in-frame clones only and misses some. The sample contains 130,000 to 150,000 clones, more than 80% of which appear only once. Specimen: peripheral blood. These TCRs come from a human donor with acute or convalescent COVID-19. The donor label of this sample is uncertain.

The chain couples TRBV5-1 to TRBJ2-2; 9 nucleotides line up with TRBD1. Germline CDR1 is SGHRS and CDR2 is YFSETQ. V gave up 3 bases and J gave up 0 bases; unmatched junction bases: 6. This CDR3 is 17 amino acids long. The CDR3 DNA reads as TGCGCCAGCAGCTCCTCTAGGACAGGGGCGAACACCGGGGAGCTGTTTTTT. This encodes CASSSSRTGANTGELFF.

The chain carries TRBV6-5 and TRBJ1-6; 10 bases line up with TRBD1. CDR3 length equals 15 residues. Germline values: CDR1 MNHEY, CDR2 SVGAGI. The trim removed 5 bases at V and 10 bases at J, leaving 8 bases unmatched. CDR3 sequence (DNA): TGTGCCAGCAGTCCGTACGGGACAGGGGTCTCACCCCTCCACTTT. Translation: CASSPYGTGVSPLHF.

The chain has TRBV7-6 and TRBJ1-3; 7 nucleotides match TRBD1. Germline CDR1 reads SGHVS; CDR2 reads FNYEAQ. The CDR3 length is 18 residues. V was pared by 5 bases and J by 2 bases, with 15 bases of the junction left unmatched. The CDR3 region has the DNA TGTGCCAGCAGCCCGGAAACAGGGGCCCAGTGGCCTGGAAACACCATATATTTT. Its translation is CASSPETGAQWPGNTIYF.

This clone was found a few times. This chain links TRBV4-2 with TRBJ2-1, with TRBD1 identical over 10 bases. The J segment lost 5 bases and the V segment lost 0 bases, leaving 4 bases of the junction unmatched. The CDR3 sequence is 16 residues long. Germline V CDR1 and CDR2: LGHNA, YNFKEQ. CDR3 amino acids: CASSQEEGQGDNEQFF. The CDR3 nucleotides are TGTGCCAGCAGCCAAGAGGAAGGACAGGGGGACAATGAGCAGTTCTTC.

The chain recombines TRBV30 with TRBJ1-2, with 7 bases identical to TRBD1. CDR3 size: 13 residues. The V gene end was trimmed by 4 bases and the J gene end by 8 bases; junction bases not matched to a gene: 10. CDR1 GTSNPN and CDR2 SVGIG come from the germline V gene (reference sequence). CDR3 nucleotides: TGTGCCTGGAACTTCGGGACAGTTATGGGCTACACCTTC. Protein: CAWNFGTVMGYTF.

This clone was recorded only once. The V call is TRBV24-1, the J call TRBJ1-4; TRBD1 agrees at 9 bases. J lost 8 bases, V lost 6 bases, and 6 bases had no gene match. From germline, CDR1 is KGHDR and CDR2 SFDVKD. The CDR3 runs 14 residues. The CDR3 DNA is TGTGCCACCAGTCGGGGACAGGGAGGAGAAAAACTGTTTTTT. This gives the protein CATSRGQGGEKLFF.

This clone occurred once. The J gene is TRBJ1-1, the V gene TRBV30; 8 positions match TRBD1. The CDR3 totals 16 residues. Unmatched junction bases numbered 13, after V lost 6 bases and J lost 1 base. The germline gives CDR1 GTSNPN, CDR2 SVGIG (reference sequence). CDR3 region: CACLPETGVRNTEAFF. Written as DNA, the CDR3 is TGTGCCTGTTTGCCTGAGACAGGGGTCCGGAACACTGAAGCTTTCTTT. Full variable domain (rest looked up from reference TRBV30 and TRBJ1-1): SQTIHQWPATLVQPVGSPLSLECTVEGTSNPNLYWYRQAAGRGLQLLFYSVGIGQISSEVPQNLSASRPQDRQFILSSKKLLLSDSGFYLCACLPETGVRNTEAFFGQGTRLTVV.

The chain uses TRBV27 and TRBJ1-1; the D is unclear. Trimming left V 4 bases short and J 1 base short, with 10 bases between. CDR3 length equals 14 residues. Germline loops: CDR1 MNHEY, CDR2 SMNVEV (reference sequence). As DNA, the CDR3 is TGTGCCAGCAGTTGGAGACCGACGAACACTGAAGCTTTCTTT. Its protein is CASSWRPTNTEAFF.

The chain combines TRBV30 with TRBJ1-4; a possible D gene is TRBD1 (6 bases). Germline-derived CDR1 and CDR2 are GTSNPN and SVGIG (reference sequence). Trimming left V 3 bases short and J 10 bases short, with 15 bases between. The CDR3 is made up of 13 amino acids. CDR3 loop: CAWSGTAGAKLFF. Here the CDR3 DNA reads TGTGCCTGGAGCGGGACGGCGGGGGCAAAACTGTTTTTT.

The chain recombines TRBV5-6 with TRBJ1-2; D is perhaps TRBD1 (6 bases). Germline-derived CDR1 and CDR2 are SGHDT and YYEEEE. This CDR3 spans 13 amino acids. Trimming stripped 2 bases from V and 6 bases from J, with 11 bases between. In DNA form, the CDR3 reads TGTGCCAGCAGCTTACAGGGAGTAAATGGCTACACCTTC. Translation gives CASSLQGVNGYTF.